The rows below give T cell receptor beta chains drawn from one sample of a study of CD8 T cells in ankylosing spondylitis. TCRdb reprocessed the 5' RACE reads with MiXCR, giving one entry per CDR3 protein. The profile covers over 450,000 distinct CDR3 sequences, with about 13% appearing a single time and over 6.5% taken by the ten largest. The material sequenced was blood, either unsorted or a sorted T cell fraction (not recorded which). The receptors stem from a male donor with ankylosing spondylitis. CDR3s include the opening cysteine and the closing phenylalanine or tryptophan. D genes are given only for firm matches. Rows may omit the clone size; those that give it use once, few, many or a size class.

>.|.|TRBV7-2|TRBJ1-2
TGTGCCAGCAGCTTAGCGGTTGGCCAGGCTGGGGACTATGGCTACACCTTC
CASSLAVGQAGDYGYTF
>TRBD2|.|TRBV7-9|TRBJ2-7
TGTGCCAGCAGCTTGGGGACTAGCGCACCCGAGCAGTACTTC
CASSLGTSAPEQYF
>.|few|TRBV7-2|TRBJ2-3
TGTGCCAGCAGCTTTAAGGCGGGGACCACAGATACGCAGTATTTT
CASSFKAGTTDTQYF
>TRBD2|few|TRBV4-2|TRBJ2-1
TGTGCCAGCAGCCAAGGTTGGCTAGCGGGAGGGTACAATGAGCAGTTCTTC
CASSQGWLAGGYNEQFF
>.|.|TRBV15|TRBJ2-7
TGTGCCACCAGCAGTTTCAATAGCGCTGCCTACGAGCAGTACTTC
CATSSFNSAAYEQYF
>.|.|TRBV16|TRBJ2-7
TGTGCCAGCAGCCCCGGACTAAACTACGAGCAGTACTTC
CASSPGLNYEQYF
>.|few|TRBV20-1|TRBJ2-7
TGCAGTGCGGGGCGGGGAAGCGAGCAGTACTTC
CSAGRGSEQYF
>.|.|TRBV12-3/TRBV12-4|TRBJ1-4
TGTGCCAGCAACACACTGTTGTCGGATGAAAAACTGTTTTTT
CASNTLLSDEKLFF
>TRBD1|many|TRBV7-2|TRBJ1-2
TGTGCCAGCAGCCCCCCGGGACAGGCTGTTGGCTACACCTTC
CASSPPGQAVGYTF
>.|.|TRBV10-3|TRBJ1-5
TGTGCCATCAGTGAACATGAGCTCAATCAGCCCCAGCATTTT
CAISEHELNQPQHF
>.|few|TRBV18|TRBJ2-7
TGTGCCAGCTCACCACTAGAGGGAGTCGTGCTATGGGAGCAGTACTTC
CASSPLEGVVLWEQYF
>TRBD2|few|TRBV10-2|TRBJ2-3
TGCGCCAGCAGAGTAGCGGGCCCGTACACAGATACGCAGTATTTT
CASRVAGPYTDTQYF